These 6 T cell receptor beta chains share one sample of origin, sequenced in a study of graft-versus-host responses after intestinal transplantation. Sequencing used immunoSEQ multiplex PCR; TCRdb keeps in-frame clones, though not all of them. The profile shows 9,400 or so clones, approximately 33% of them singletons. The specimen comprised alloreactive CD4+ T cells from a mixed lymphocyte reaction culture, sampled before intestinal transplant. The subset is: CFSE-low proliferating T cells sorted from roughly six-day pre-transplant mixed lymphocyte reaction (GvH or HvG direction). These receptors all stem from a human patient who received an intestinal transplant.

The sample holds a few counts of this clone. The rearrangement uses TRBV6-5 and TRBJ1-1, with 7 bases fitting TRBD1. Germline lookup yields CDR1 MNHEY and CDR2 SVGAGI. The CDR3 runs to 14 residues. V lost 7 bases and J lost 1; bases outside the gene matches: 6. In nucleotides, the CDR3 is TGTGCCAGCACTCAGACAGGGAAGAACACTGAAGCTTTCTTT. Amino acid sequence: CASTQTGKNTEAFF.

V usage is TRBV6-1 and J usage is TRBJ1-5; D call uncertain. The V end was cut by 5 bases, the J end by 5 bases, with 13 bases between. In germline, CDR1 is MNHNS, CDR2 SASEGT. The CDR3 totals 14 residues. The CDR3 region is CASSSSKNYQPQHF. CDR3 coding DNA: TGTGCCAGCAGTTCCTCGAAGAACTATCAGCCCCAGCATTTT.

This clone was recorded a few times. CDR3: CASSHRVNYGYTF. DNA for the CDR3: TGTGCCAGCAGCCACAGGGTTAACTATGGCTACACCTTC. The chain couples TRBV7-2 to TRBJ1-2; possible D gene TRBD1, 6 bases. Germline values: CDR1 SGHTA, CDR2 FQGNSA. CDR3 length: 13 amino acids. Deletions cut 5 bases from V and 1 base from J, with 8 bases between.

This clone was picked up a small number of times. The rearrangement uses TRBV28 and TRBJ2-1; 8 nucleotides line up with TRBD1. From germline, CDR1 is MDHEN and CDR2 SYDVKM. The J segment lost 0 bases and the V segment lost 8 bases, leaving 0 bases of the junction unmatched. This CDR3 comprises 13 residues. CDR3 bases: TGTGCCAGCGGACAGGGCTCCTACAATGAGCAGTTCTTC. Translated, it gives CASGQGSYNEQFF.

The chain has TRBV27 and TRBJ2-5; 7 positions match TRBD1. The end of the DNA fits TRBJ2-7 better, so the J call may be wrong. The CDR3 covers 13 residues. Germline V lookup: CDR1 MNHEY, CDR2 SMNVEV (reference sequence). This CDR3 reads CASSPRTGYEQYF. The CDR3, as DNA: TGTGCCAGCAGTCCTCGGACAGGCTACGAGCAGTACTTC.

By proportion, this clone is medium-sized. The chain carries TRBV7-9 and TRBJ1-5, with D hard to call. Germline loops: CDR1 SEHNR, CDR2 FQNEAQ (reference sequence). The CDR3 covers 13 residues. V lost 5 bases, J lost 6 bases, and 11 bases lay in between. This CDR3 reads CASSRGGFQPQHF. Written as DNA, the CDR3 is TGTGCCAGCAGCCGAGGTGGTTTTCAGCCCCAGCATTTT.